This T cell receptor (beta chain) was identified during a study of shared clonotypes between healthy human individuals. Study-level points and caveats: Tissue TCR repertoires likely differ from these blood-only repertoires.

This clone was detected once. Its matching antigen is unknown. The germline V gene encodes CDR1 SGHDT and CDR2 YYEEEE. The V gene lost 7 bases and the J gene lost 1 base, with 11 bases spanning the gap. The CDR3 consists of 13 residues. Here immunoSEQ multiplex PCR was the method, and the copy in TCRdb shows in-frame clones only, minus some. The sample lists roughly 2 million clones, about 94% occurring once. J is TRBJ1-2 and V is TRBV5-6; D call uncertain. The receptor was isolated from a man aged 18-30 years in good health. Source material: naive CD4+ T cells sorted from blood. Subset noted: CD45RA+ positively selected. CDR3 nucleotides: TGTGCCAGCGGTGGCGCGAGTAACTATGGCTACACCTTC. Protein product: CASGGASNYGYTF.